This T cell receptor beta chain was recorded in a study of blood T cell repertoires in COVID-19. Trimming left V 6 bases short and J 3 bases short, with 17 bases between. The germline V gene encodes CDR1 MDHEN and CDR2 SYDVKM. CDR3 length: 15 amino acids. Sequencing used immunoSEQ multiplex PCR; TCRdb keeps in-frame clones, though not all of them. Here the sample spans roughly 180,000 clones, 86% being singletons. The sequencing input was peripheral blood. The chain recombines TRBV28 with TRBJ1-1, with a possible D match to TRBD1 (5 bases). The sequence was collected from a young man with acute or convalescent COVID-19. DNA for the CDR3: TGTGCCAGCAGCCCCCCAGGGTGGCAGGACACTGAAGCTTTCTTT. As protein: CASSPPGWQDTEAFF.